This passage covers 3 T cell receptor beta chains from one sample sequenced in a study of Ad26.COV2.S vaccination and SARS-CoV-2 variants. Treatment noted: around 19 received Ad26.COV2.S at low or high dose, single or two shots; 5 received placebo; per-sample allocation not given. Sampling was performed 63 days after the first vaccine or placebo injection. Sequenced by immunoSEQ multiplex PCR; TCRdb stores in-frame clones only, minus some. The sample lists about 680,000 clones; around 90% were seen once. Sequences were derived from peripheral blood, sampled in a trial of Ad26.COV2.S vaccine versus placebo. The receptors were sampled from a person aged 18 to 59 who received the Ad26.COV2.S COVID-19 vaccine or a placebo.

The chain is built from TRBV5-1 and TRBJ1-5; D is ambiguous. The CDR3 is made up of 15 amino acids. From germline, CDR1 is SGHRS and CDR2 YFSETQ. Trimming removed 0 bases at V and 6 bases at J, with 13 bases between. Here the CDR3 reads CASSLVPGAGQPQHF. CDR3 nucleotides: TGCGCCAGCAGCTTGGTCCCAGGAGCGGGTCAGCCCCAGCATTTT. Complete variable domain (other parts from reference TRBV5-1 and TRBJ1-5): KAGVTQTPRYLIKTRGQQVTLSCSPISGHRSVSWYQQTPGQGLQFLFEYFSETQRNKGNFPGRFSGRQFSNSRSEMNVSTLELGDSALYLCASSLVPGAGQPQHFGDGTRLSIL.

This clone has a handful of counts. CDR3 DNA: TGTGCCATCAGTGCAGGGGGCGCGGTCTATGGCTACACCTTC. This encodes CAISAGGAVYGYTF. The V call is TRBV10-3, the J call TRBJ1-2; 8 bases fit TRBD1. This CDR3 is built from 14 residues. The germline CDR1 and CDR2 sequences are ENHRY and SYGVKD. V shed 4 bases, J shed 4 bases, and the junction held 5 bases outside the gene matches.

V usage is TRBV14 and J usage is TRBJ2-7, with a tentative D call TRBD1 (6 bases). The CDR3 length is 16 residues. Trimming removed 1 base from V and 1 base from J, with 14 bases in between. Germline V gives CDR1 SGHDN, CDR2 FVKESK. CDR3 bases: TGTGCCAGCAGCCAAGCCACTACGACAGGATCCTACGAGCAGTACTTC. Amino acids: CASSQATTTGSYEQYF.